This TCR beta chain was sequenced during a study of blood T cell repertoires in COVID-19. Study background: Sources were T cells, B-cell-depleted T cells, or PBMCs; the material itself was cDNA or gDNA.

TCRdb's copy holds only in-frame clones and misses some; the assay was immunoSEQ multiplex PCR. The sample lists under 200,000 clones; roughly 85% were seen once. Germline loops: CDR1 WSHSY, CDR2 SAAADI. The J segment lost 0 bases and the V segment lost 6 bases, leaving 6 bases of the junction unmatched. The CDR3 is 15 amino acids. This receptor was identified in a woman in her 70s in a cohort exposed to, infected with or recovered from COVID-19 (not recorded which). The source material was PBMCs or T cells enriched from blood (not recorded which). The chain is built from TRBV10-2 and TRBJ2-3; 7 nucleotides line up with TRBD1. Here the CDR3 DNA reads TGCGCCAGCAGGACAGGGTTCCTTAGCACAGATACGCAGTATTTT. Translated, it gives CASRTGFLSTDTQYF.